This T cell receptor beta chain was sequenced in a study of blood T cell repertoires in COVID-19. Background on the study: The study drew acute and convalescent COVID-19 samples from the United States, Italy and Spain.

This CDR3 has 14 residues. V was cut by 5 bases and J by 4 bases, with 14 bases left in between. Germline loops: CDR1 MNHNY, CDR2 SVGAGI (reference sequence). Generated by immunoSEQ multiplex PCR, the TCRdb table keeps only in-frame clones and is missing some. Here the sample spans approximately 98,000 clones, over 80% being singletons. The rearrangement uses TRBV6-6 and TRBJ1-2; D is undetermined. The sequence was collected from a woman aged 70 to 79 with acute or convalescent COVID-19. Material: peripheral blood. CDR3 sequence: CASSQTAGLYGYTF. Here the CDR3 DNA reads TGTGCCAGCAGTCAGACCGCAGGCCTCTATGGCTACACCTTC.